These 8 T cell receptor beta chains share one sample of origin, sequenced in a study of cytomegalovirus exposure and HLA in healthy donors. With 60 Vbeta and 13 Jbeta primers, the PCR was carried out. The table came from immunoSEQ multiplex PCR; TCRdb's copy has only in-frame clones and leaves some out. Found here are 80,000 to 100,000 clones, roughly 76% of them singletons; the top ten hold around 3.5%. Input material: PBMCs. The receptors originated from a man aged 35 to 55 in good health and CMV-seronegative.

V is TRBV5-6 and J is TRBJ2-7, with 9 positions matching TRBD2. The germline CDR1 and CDR2 sequences are SGHDT and YYEEEE. V trimming: 4 bases; J trimming: 2 bases; junction bases outside the gene matches: 10. The CDR3 totals 16 residues. As DNA, the CDR3 is TGTGCCAGCAGCCCGGTAGCGGGGGCGAATACCTACGAGCAGTACTTC. This gives the protein CASSPVAGANTYEQYF.

This clone was detected a few times. The V call is TRBV10-3, the J call TRBJ2-3; no reliable D call. Germline CDR1 is ENHRY and CDR2 is SYGVKD. Trimming stripped 0 bases from V and 6 bases from J, with 7 bases between. The CDR3 is made up of 13 amino acids. CDR3 sequence (DNA): TGTGCCATCAGTGAGTCGAGAGAGGATACGCAGTATTTT. Translated, it gives CAISESREDTQYF.

V gene TRBV7-9 combines with J gene TRBJ2-7; no reliable D call. V dropped 5 bases and J dropped 2 bases, with 10 bases sitting between them. The length of the CDR3 is 13 residues. Germline V CDR1 and CDR2: SEHNR, FQNEAQ (reference sequence). This CDR3 is CASSADITYEQYF. CDR3 sequence (DNA): TGTGCCAGCAGCGCCGACATAACCTACGAGCAGTACTTC.

The V and J genes are TRBV5-1 and TRBJ2-3, with 8 positions matching TRBD1. The germline gives CDR1 SGHRS, CDR2 YFSETQ. J lost 3 bases, V lost 4 bases, and 4 bases had no gene match. This CDR3 spans 14 amino acids. CDR3 DNA: TGCGCCAGCAGCACAGACAGGGGAACAGATACGCAGTATTTT. As protein: CASSTDRGTDTQYF.

This clone showed up just a few times. The chain carries TRBV13 and TRBJ2-7; the D gene is possibly TRBD1 (6 bases). Trimming removed 6 bases at V and 0 bases at J, with 12 bases between. Germline CDR1 reads PRHDT; CDR2 reads FYEKMQ (reference sequence). CDR3 length equals 14 residues. CDR3 bases: TGTGCCAGCAGACATACAGGGAGCTCCTACGAGCAGTACTTC. The encoded protein is CASRHTGSSYEQYF. Combining the CDR3 with reference TRBV13 and TRBJ2-7 gives the whole variable domain AAGVIQSPRHLIKEKRETATLKCYPIPRHDTVYWYQQGPGQDPQFLISFYEKMQSDKGSIPDRFSAQQFSDYHSELNMSSLELGDSALYFCASRHTGSSYEQYFGPGTRLTVT.

The sample holds one count of this clone. The V gene is TRBV6-1, the J gene TRBJ1-5; D remains unclear. This CDR3 comprises 16 residues. The germline V gene encodes CDR1 MNHNS and CDR2 SASEGT. The V gene lost 2 bases and the J gene lost 0 bases, with 11 bases spanning the gap. The CDR3 region has the DNA TGTGCCAGCAGTGAAAGGCGGGGATATAGCAATCAGCCCCAGCATTTT. This translates into CASSERRGYSNQPQHF.

The gene calls are TRBV19 and TRBJ2-5; the match to TRBD2 covers 9 bases. Germline V gene data show CDR1 as LNHDA and CDR2 as SQIVND (reference sequence). The CDR3 length is 15 residues. V shed 6 bases and J 14 bases; nucleotides not matched to a gene: 19. The CDR3: CASSGRLAGATVVYF. The CDR3, as DNA: TGTGCCAGTAGCGGAAGATTAGCGGGGGCCACCGTTGTTTACTTC.

The chain combines TRBV5-1 with TRBJ1-2; tentatively, D is TRBD1 (6 bases). CDR3 length equals 16 residues. V was clipped by 4 bases and J by 0 bases, with 16 bases between them. The germline V gene has CDR1 SGHRS and CDR2 YFSETQ. The CDR3 loop reads CASSPDGTNSNYGYTF. CDR3 coding DNA: TGCGCCAGCAGCCCCGACGGGACAAATTCTAACTATGGCTACACCTTC.